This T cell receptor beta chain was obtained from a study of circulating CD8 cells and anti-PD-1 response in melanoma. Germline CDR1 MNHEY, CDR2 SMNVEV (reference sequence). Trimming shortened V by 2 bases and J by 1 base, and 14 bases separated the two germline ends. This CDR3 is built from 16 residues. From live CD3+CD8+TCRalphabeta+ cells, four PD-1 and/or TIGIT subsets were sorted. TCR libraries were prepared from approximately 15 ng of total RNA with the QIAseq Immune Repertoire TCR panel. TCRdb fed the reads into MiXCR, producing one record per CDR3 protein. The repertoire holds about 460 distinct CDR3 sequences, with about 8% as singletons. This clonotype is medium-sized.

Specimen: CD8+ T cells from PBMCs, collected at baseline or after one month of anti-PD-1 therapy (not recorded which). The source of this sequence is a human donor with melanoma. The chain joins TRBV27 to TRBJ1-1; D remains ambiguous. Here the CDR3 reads CASSLNPTTANTEAFF. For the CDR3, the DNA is TGTGCCAGCAGTTTAAACCCTACGACTGCGAACACTGAAGCTTTCTTT.